The TCR beta chain described here comes from a study of human T cells and chemical hapten exposure. Turning to the study itself: Diphenylcyclopropenone, dosed weekly to the scalp, was given to patients throughout the roughly 23-week study.

As to time point: pre-sensitization, week 0. The treatment was: therapeutic diphenylcyclopropenone sensitization with weekly scalp DPC. Per germline, CDR1 SGHRS and CDR2 YFSETQ. The CDR3 extends over 14 amino acids. Trimming took 7 bases from V and 6 from J; bases not matched to a gene: 8. Each CDR3 protein is one row after TCRdb ran MiXCR on the RACE reads. The sample carries 240,000 or so distinct CDR3 sequences, more than 6.5% recorded once. This clonotype has ten or more counts. The V gene is TRBV5-1, the J gene TRBJ2-1, with 9 positions matching TRBD1. The sequence came from a woman in her 40s with alopecia areata. Some clones in this sample may be carry-over from other donors' samples. The sample in question was whole blood, obtained in connection with sensitization to the hapten diphenylcyclopropenone (DPC). The CDR3 sequence is CASANRGQGNEQFF. CDR3 bases: TGCGCCAGCGCTAACAGGGGGCAGGGCAATGAGCAGTTCTTC.